These 20 T cell receptor beta chains originate from one sample sequenced in a study of T-cell memory formation after mild COVID-19. A single record per CDR3 protein comes from TCRdb applying MiXCR to the 5' RACE reads. In the table there are hundreds of thousands of distinct CDR3 sequences, around 27% of which are singletons. Source material: PBMCs or a T cell subset sorted from them (not recorded which). Receptors originate from an adult woman who had mild COVID-19 (a few samples of this study predate the infection). Cell type and time point are not known.

This clonotype showed up just a few times. This chain connects TRBV12-3 or TRBV12-4 to TRBJ2-6; D perhaps matches TRBD1 (6 bases). V lost 5 bases and J 0 bases, leaving 20 bases between the germline ends. This CDR3 is 19 amino acids long. The CDR3 DNA follows: TGTGCCAGCAGTCCACTGGCGACAGGCACGAGCTCTGGGGCCAACGTCCTGACTTTC. Translating it yields CASSPLATGTSSGANVLTF.

This clonotype was seen a few times. The chain couples TRBV5-1 to TRBJ2-5; D perhaps matches TRBD1 (5 bases). Trimming removed 4 bases at V and 2 bases at J, with 24 bases between. Germline V lookup: CDR1 SGHRS, CDR2 YFSETQ. The length of the CDR3 is 18 residues. The CDR3 is CASSPLRPYDDRQETQYF. The CDR3 nucleotides read TGCGCCAGCAGCCCCCTCCGCCCCTACGACGACAGACAAGAGACCCAGTACTTC.

This clonotype was observed a few times. The chain joins TRBV30 to TRBJ2-1; D is ambiguous. With 2 bases removed from V and 10 bases from J, the gap between germline ends came to 12 bases. Germline CDR1 and CDR2: GTSNPN and SVGIG (reference sequence). The CDR3 runs to 12 residues. The CDR3 nucleotides read TGTGCCTGGAGTTCCCAGCACGACGAGCAGTTCTTC. It specifies CAWSSQHDEQFF.

This chain connects TRBV12-3 or TRBV12-4 to TRBJ2-5; 11 positions agree with TRBD1. The CDR3 covers 15 residues. Unmatched junction bases numbered 4, after V lost 5 bases and J lost 2 bases. As DNA, the CDR3 is TGTGCCAGCAGTGGAAGGGACAGGGGGCAAGAGACCCAGTACTTC. Amino acid sequence: CASSGRDRGQETQYF.

This chain links TRBV29-1 with TRBJ2-2; TRBD1 matches at 8 bases. This CDR3 contains 14 residues. J lost 2 bases, V lost 5 bases, and 4 bases had no gene match. The germline gives CDR1 SQVTM, CDR2 ANQGSEA. The CDR3 is CSVNRGTNTGELFF. For the CDR3, the DNA is TGCAGCGTTAACAGGGGGACCAACACCGGGGAGCTGTTTTTT.

This clonotype was seen only a few times. The V and J genes are TRBV5-1 and TRBJ1-5; D ambiguous. This CDR3 region has 15 residues. Germline values: CDR1 SGHRS, CDR2 YFSETQ. Trimming removed 3 bases at V and 2 bases at J, with 12 bases between. The CDR3 sequence: CASSSTGAGNQPQHF. The DNA of the CDR3 is TGCGCCAGCAGCTCGACCGGAGCGGGCAATCAGCCCCAGCATTTT.

This clonotype was seen repeatedly, ten times or more. The chain couples TRBV12-3 or TRBV12-4 to TRBJ2-4; D perhaps matches TRBD2 (7 bases). Trimming cost V 1 base and J 0 bases, with 10 bases left between them. This CDR3 has 16 amino acids. The CDR3 bases are TGTGCCAGCAGTTTAGGGGGGGGGCTAGCCAAAAACATTCAGTACTTC. Protein sequence: CASSLGGGLAKNIQYF.

The chain uses TRBV6-6 and TRBJ2-1; 11 bases line up with TRBD2. The length of the CDR3 is 16 residues. Germline V CDR1 and CDR2: MNHNY, SVGAGI (reference sequence). V gave up 2 bases and J gave up 10 bases; unmatched junction bases: 10. Here the CDR3 DNA reads TGTGCCAGCAGTTACGAGGTTAGCGGGGGGGCTGAGGAGCAGTTCTTC. As protein: CASSYEVSGGAEEQFF.

This clonotype was counted ten times or more. This chain joins TRBV7-2 and TRBJ2-3; either TRBD1 or TRBD2 may supply D (5 bases each). This CDR3 is built from 15 residues. Per germline, CDR1 SGHTA and CDR2 FQGNSA. The V gene lost 5 bases and the J gene lost 2 bases, with 14 bases spanning the gap. CDR3 sequence reads: CASSRRDPNTDTQYF. The CDR3 DNA reads as TGTGCCAGCAGCCGCCGGGACCCAAACACAGATACGCAGTATTTT.

This clonotype was found once. The rearrangement uses TRBV7-8 and TRBJ2-7; D possibly corresponds to TRBD2 (5 bases). Trimming shortened V by 4 bases and J by 2 bases, and 18 bases separated the two germline ends. CDR1 is SGHVS, CDR2 FQNEAQ, per germline. The CDR3 covers 16 residues. In nucleotides, the CDR3 is TGTGCCAGCAGCTCCTCGAGGGTCCCAGCCACCTACGAGCAGTACTTC. It specifies CASSSSRVPATYEQYF.

V is TRBV15 and J is TRBJ1-1, with 12 nucleotides matching TRBD1. The V gene end was trimmed by 4 bases and the J gene end by 8 bases; junction bases not matched to a gene: 8. From germline, CDR1 is LNHNV and CDR2 YYDKDF (reference sequence). The CDR3 length is 15 residues. This chain's CDR3 is CATSIRGQGAREAFF. The CDR3 nucleotides are TGTGCCACCAGCATTAGGGGACAGGGGGCGCGGGAAGCTTTCTTT.

This clonotype has at least ten counts. V usage is TRBV2 and J usage is TRBJ1-1; possible D gene TRBD1, 5 bases. Germline loops: CDR1 SNHLY, CDR2 FYNNEI. The V end lost 0 bases, the J end lost 1 base, and 9 bases lay between the germline ends. The CDR3 length is 15 residues. The CDR3 region is CASSEAPGTNTEAFF. For the CDR3, the DNA is TGTGCCAGCAGTGAAGCGCCGGGGACGAACACTGAAGCTTTCTTT. The variable domain in full, with the rest retrieved from reference TRBV2 and TRBJ1-1, is EPEVTQTPSHQVTQMGQEVILRCVPISNHLYFYWYRQILGQKVEFLVSFYNNEISEKSEIFDDQFSVERPDGSNFTLKIRSTKLEDSAMYFCASSEAPGTNTEAFFGQGTRLTVV.

The CDR3 loop reads CASRDRGQQPQHF. CDR3 in DNA: TGCGCCAGCCGGGACAGGGGGCAACAGCCCCAGCATTTT. The rearrangement joins TRBV10-2 to TRBJ1-5; 12 bases line up with TRBD1. In germline, CDR1 is WSHSY, CDR2 SAAADI. CDR3 length: 13 residues. The V segment lost 8 bases and the J segment 7 bases; nucleotides outside the gene matches: 3.

This clonotype came up a few times. The chain employs TRBV11-2 and TRBJ2-1; 14 positions agree with TRBD2. Looked up from germline, CDR1 is SGHAT and CDR2 is FQNNGV. The J segment lost 0 bases and the V segment lost 5 bases, leaving 9 bases of the junction unmatched. CDR3 size: 19 residues. The CDR3 spells CASSPGLAGAGSSYNEQFF. The CDR3 DNA sequence: TGTGCCAGCAGCCCGGGACTAGCGGGGGCGGGAAGCTCCTACAATGAGCAGTTCTTC.

Of note for this clonotype: At one end, the junction sequence differs from germline, possibly due to a read error. The J gene is TRBJ1-4, the V gene TRBV25-1; TRBD1 is a possible D gene (5 bases). This CDR3 has 12 residues. The germline CDR1 and CDR2 sequences are MGHDK and SYGVNS. The CDR3 region is CASSDHRGELDF. In DNA, the CDR3 is TGTGCCAGCAGTGATCACAGAGGGGAGTTAGATTTT. The full variable domain, rest sourced from reference TRBV25-1 and TRBJ1-4, is EADIYQTPRYLVIGTGKKITLECSQTMGHDKMYWYQQDPGMELHLIHYSYGVNSTEKGDLSSESTVSRIRTEHFPLTLESARPSHTSQYLCASSDHRGELDFGSGTQLSVL.

The genes are TRBV20-1 and TRBJ2-3; D could derive from TRBD1 or TRBD2 (5 bases each). The V gene lost 0 bases and the J gene lost 7 bases, with 5 bases spanning the gap. CDR3 size: 11 residues. The V gene's germline CDR1 is DFQATT and CDR2 SNEGSKA (reference sequence). Here the CDR3 DNA reads TGCAGTGCTAGAGAGGGACATACGCAGTATTTT. Protein product: CSAREGHTQYF.

This clonotype was counted between two and nine times. The chain has TRBV18 and TRBJ2-5, with D unclear. The CDR3 spans 13 residues. Germline CDR1 KGHSH, CDR2 LQKENI. V gave up 2 bases and J gave up 1 base, with 5 bases separating them. The CDR3 DNA follows: TGTGCCAGCTCACCAAACAGCCAAGAGACCCAGTACTTC. Its translation is CASSPNSQETQYF.

The chain links TRBV10-3 to TRBJ2-7; D is undetermined. V was clipped by 3 bases and J by 3 bases, with 12 bases between them. This CDR3 comprises 14 residues. Looked up from germline, CDR1 is ENHRY and CDR2 is SYGVKD. The DNA for the CDR3 is TGTGCCATCAGTGACTCCTCTCGGAGCTACGAGCAGTACTTC. It encodes CAISDSSRSYEQYF.

The table lists this clonotype with many counts. The chain carries TRBV5-1 and TRBJ2-3; TRBD2 agrees at 7 bases. CDR1 SGHRS and CDR2 YFSETQ come from the germline V gene. V shed 6 bases and J 2 bases; nucleotides not matched to a gene: 6. The CDR3 sequence is 14 residues long. The CDR3 reads CASTQAGNTDTQYF. Written as DNA, the CDR3 is TGCGCCAGCACCCAAGCGGGGAACACAGATACGCAGTATTTT.

This rearrangement joins TRBV10-3 to TRBJ2-7; 7 positions match TRBD2. Germline CDR1 and CDR2: ENHRY and SYGVKD. The CDR3 contains 18 residues. The V gene end was trimmed by 0 bases and the J gene end by 7 bases; junction bases not matched to a gene: 18. The DNA for the CDR3 is TGTGCCATCAGTGAGTCTCTTGGCGGTAGCGGGCCCCAAAGGGAGCAGTACTTC. It encodes CAISESLGGSGPQREQYF.